These 27 T cell receptor beta chains were all obtained from the same sample, sequenced in a study of tumor and adjacent non-tumor tissue in lung cancer (dated by TCRdb to the late 2010s). Library generation was performed with multiplex PCR. Sequencing took place on an Illumina HiSeq 2500. TCRbeta libraries were built by three rounds of nested PCR using primers (Table S4), following protocols modified from ARM-PCR. The public reads were reanalyzed by TCRdb: fastp trimming at Q25, MiXCR alignment, in-frame beta chains only. For every CDR3 protein sequence, its rows merge into one entry that carries the most common genes and DNA. In this sample the table shows around 200,000 distinct CDR3 sequences, about 76% of which occur a single time. The ten largest account for around 25% of the sample. RNA was isolated from bulk unsorted tissue, and RNA quality was assessed with a NanoDrop ND-1000 and an Agilent 2100.

Sequencing was done on a sample of lung tumor tissue. These receptors all come from a man in his sixties with non-small cell lung cancer.

Turning to this clonotype: A much larger clonotype is one base distant, so this may be a read error. This sequence joins TRBV20-1 and TRBJ2-4, with 10 positions matching TRBD2. J gave up 1 base and V 7 bases, and 7 bases lay outside the gene matches. This CDR3 has 15 amino acids. The germline V gene has CDR1 DFQATT and CDR2 SNEGSKA (reference sequence). The CDR3, as DNA: TGCAGTGGTGTACTAGCGGGGAGGGCCAAAAACATTCAGTACTTC. It translates to CSGVLAGRAKNIQYF.

In this sample, this clonotype turned up once. This may be a read error, as it is one base from a much larger clone. The chain couples TRBV6-2 or TRBV6-3 to TRBJ2-1; D gene ambiguous. Trimming removed 10 bases from V and 5 bases from J, with 12 bases in between. Germline V lookup: CDR1 MNHEY, CDR2 SVGEGT. The CDR3 has 12 residues. The CDR3 DNA sequence: TGTGCCAACAGCCCTACTGACAATGAGCAGTTCTTC. Amino acid sequence: CANSPTDNEQFF.

This clonotype was detected only once. The junction shows a germline mismatch at one end, possibly a read error. Here the CDR3 reads CTANPAGGSQETQYF. In DNA, the CDR3 is TGCACTGCTAATCCGGCGGGGGGAAGCCAAGAGACCCAGTACTTC. This chain links TRBV20-1 with TRBJ2-5; 8 positions match TRBD2. CDR3 length equals 15 residues. In germline, CDR1 is DFQATT, CDR2 SNEGSKA (reference sequence).

In the case of this clonotype: A much larger clonotype is one base distant, so this may be a read error. The V call is TRBV6-2 or TRBV6-3, the J call TRBJ2-7; D unclear. This CDR3 contains 14 residues. Germline V gene data show CDR1 as MNHEY and CDR2 as SVGEGT. V lost 4 bases, J lost 1 base, and 11 bases lay in between. CDR3 in DNA: TGTGCCAGCAGTTTGACCCGAACGTCCTACGAGCAGTACTTC. Its translation: CASSLTRTSYEQYF.

This clonotype was counted between two and nine times. The chain carries TRBV20-1 and TRBJ2-1, with D uncertain. The length of the CDR3 is 12 residues. CDR1 DFQATT and CDR2 SNEGSKA come from the germline V gene (reference sequence). V lost 6 bases and J 4 bases, leaving 10 bases between the germline ends. The CDR3 region has the DNA TGCAGTGCCCCTTCAGTATACAATGAGCAGTTCTTC. It translates to CSAPSVYNEQFF.

This clonotype was recorded once. This sequence may be a read error, since a much larger clone differs from it by one base. The V and J genes are TRBV20-1 and TRBJ2-1; no firm D call. The germline V gene has CDR1 DFQATT and CDR2 SNEGSKA (reference sequence). CDR3 size: 15 residues. V was shortened by 2 bases and J by 10 bases, with 21 bases between the two germline ends. The CDR3 sequence: CSARSLERAVTEQFF. The DNA of the CDR3 is TGCAGTGCTAGATCCCTCGAACGGGCGGTGACGGAGCAGTTCTTC.

The chain uses TRBV25-1 and TRBJ1-3; D is ambiguous. This CDR3 is 13 amino acids long. V was trimmed by 1 base and J by 6 bases, leaving 7 bases between them. Germline lookup yields CDR1 MGHDK and CDR2 SYGVNS. CDR3 amino acids: CASSESLLNTIYF. The DNA of the CDR3 is TGTGCCAGCAGTGAATCCCTGCTAAACACCATATATTTT.

This chain joins TRBV4-3 and TRBJ2-2; TRBD1 matches at 10 bases. Germline assignment: CDR1 LGHNA and CDR2 YSLEER. This CDR3 comprises 17 residues. With 4 bases clipped from V and 6 bases from J, the junction kept 11 bases outside the gene matches. In DNA form, the CDR3 reads TGCGCCAGCAGCCTGGGGGGCGACAGGGGGCGGGCCGGGGAGCTGTTTTTT. Its protein is CASSLGGDRGRAGELFF.

To note about this clonotype: Mismatch with germline at one junction end may stem from a read error. The chain is built from TRBV11-2 and TRBJ2-5; D might be TRBD1 or TRBD2, each matching 6 bases. The CDR3 totals 16 residues. The germline CDR1 and CDR2 sequences are SGHAT and FQNNGV. CDR3 in DNA: TGTGCCAGGAGCACAGTGGGGAGTGGGGGGCGAGAGACCCGGTACTTC. Its protein product is CARSTVGSGGRETRYF.

This clonotype turned up a few times. The genes are TRBV19 and TRBJ2-3; D possibly matches TRBD1 or TRBD2 (6 bases each). Trimming took off 3 bases at V and 0 bases at J, with 13 bases between the two ends. CDR3 size: 16 residues. The germline V gene has CDR1 LNHDA and CDR2 SQIVND (reference sequence). CDR3: CASSMGGSPSTDTQYF. CDR3 in DNA: TGTGCCAGTAGTATGGGGGGCTCCCCTAGCACAGATACGCAGTATTTT.

As for this clonotype: A much larger clone sits a single nucleotide away, making a read error possible. The rearrangement uses TRBV6-6 and TRBJ1-2; 10 nucleotides agree with TRBD1. This CDR3 has 16 amino acids. The germline V gene has CDR1 MNHNY and CDR2 SVGAGI (reference sequence). The ends lost 2 bases at V and 0 bases at J; junction bases unmatched: 3. Here the CDR3 DNA reads TGTGCCAGCAGTTACATGACAGGGGGCCCTAACTATGGCTACACCTTC. Encoded protein: CASSYMTGGPNYGYTF.

This clonotype was seen more than once but under ten times. The CDR3 does not close with the conserved phenylalanine or tryptophan, likely indicating a read error. It is unclear where the CDR3 begins or ends on the DNA, so no DNA is shown, and the CDR3 is as TCRdb lists it. The chain employs TRBV12-3 or TRBV12-4 and TRBJ2-3; the table assigns TRBD1, which was not confirmed against the DNA. A total of 13 residues make up the CDR3, ends included. The CDR3 protein is CARTPVSTDTHYL.

In the case of this clonotype: This may arise from a read error, as a much more abundant clone is one base away. J is TRBJ2-7 and V is TRBV11-2; unclear D gene. Per germline, CDR1 SGHAT and CDR2 FQNNGV. The CDR3 covers 14 residues. This chain's CDR3 is CASSIDPPVHEQYF. In DNA, the CDR3 is TGTGCCAGCAGCATAGATCCCCCGGTACACGAGCAGTACTTC.

Worth noting for this clonotype: An end of the junction differs from the germline gene, which may be a read error. The chain carries TRBV11-2 and TRBJ2-7; TRBD1 is a possible D gene (6 bases). CDR1 is SGHAT and CDR2 is FQNNGV in the germline V gene. The CDR3 loop spans 13 amino acids. The CDR3 reads CASSRDIPYEQCF. The CDR3 region has the DNA TGTGCCAGCAGTCGGGACATACCCTACGAGCAGTGCTTC.

In its sample, this clonotype was seen once. At one of its ends the junction is not consistent with the germline gene, which may arise from a read error. This chain links TRBV20-1 with TRBJ2-7; tentatively, D is TRBD1 or TRBD2 (5 bases each). The length of the CDR3 is 12 residues. From germline, CDR1 is DFQATT and CDR2 SNEGSKA (reference sequence). CDR3 nucleotides: TGCAGTACTAGGAAGGGGATCAACGATCAGTACTTC. It specifies CSTRKGINDQYF.

Concerning this clonotype: Sequence at one end of the junction differs from germline and may be a read error. This chain uses TRBV29-1 with TRBJ1-5; D uncertain. Germline CDR1 and CDR2: SQVTM and ANQGSEA. The CDR3 consists of 16 residues. The CDR3 here is CSVSWAGAGSNQPLHF. DNA for the CDR3: TGCAGCGTTTCCTGGGCAGGTGCGGGTAGCAATCAGCCCCTGCATTTT.

This clonotype showed up just once. Likely a read error: the CDR3 ends without its conserved phenylalanine or tryptophan. The chain has TRBV24-1 and TRBJ2-3, with 10 bases matching TRBD2. The CDR3 has 15 amino acids. Germline-derived CDR1 and CDR2 are KGHDR and SFDVKD. J was trimmed by 2 bases and V by 7 bases; bases with no gene match: 5. CDR3 loop: CATRDLAGVTDTQYL. The CDR3 DNA reads as TGTGCCACCAGAGATCTAGCGGGGGTCACAGATACGCAGTATTTG.

Note on this clonotype: Relative to the germline gene, one junction end is altered; a read error may explain this. The V and J genes are TRBV6-6 and TRBJ1-5; a possible D gene is TRBD1 (6 bases). The J call may be wrong; the DNA end is better matched by TRBJ2-3. Per germline, CDR1 MNHNY and CDR2 SVGAGI (reference sequence). The length of the CDR3 is 18 residues. CDR3 sequence (DNA): TGTGGCAGCAGTTACCCTAAATACAGGGACGAGGGCAATCAGCCCCAGTATTTT. Protein: CGSSYPKYRDEGNQPQYF.

In the case of this clonotype: One end of the junction does not line up with germline, which may come from a read error. The genes are TRBV20-1 and TRBJ2-4; 11 nucleotides line up with TRBD2. The CDR3 has 15 amino acids. Germline assignment: CDR1 DFQATT and CDR2 SNEGSKA (reference sequence). DNA for the CDR3: TGCAGTTCTCCTACTAGCGGGGGAGCCAAAAACATTCAGAACTTC. The encoded protein is CSSPTSGGAKNIQNF.

About this clonotype itself: Germline is not matched at one junction end, which may reflect a read error. The chain employs TRBV11-2 and TRBJ1-1; no definite D call. CDR1 and CDR2 from the germline V gene are SGHAT and FQNNGV. The CDR3 is 15 residues long. This CDR3 reads CASSLEISGFTEAFF. CDR3 nucleotide sequence: TGTGCTAGCAGCTTAGAAATCAGTGGATTCACTGAAGCTTTCTTT.

This clonotype has just a few counts. The chain carries TRBV20-1 and TRBJ2-1; 13 nucleotides line up with TRBD2. CDR1 DFQATT and CDR2 SNEGSKA come from the germline V gene (reference sequence). The CDR3 extends over 13 amino acids. CDR3 in amino acids: CSGTSGNYNEQFF. CDR3 sequence (DNA): TGCAGCGGGACTAGCGGGAATTACAATGAGCAGTTCTTC.

J is TRBJ2-1 and V is TRBV11-3; D is possibly TRBD1 (6 bases). CDR3 length: 14 amino acids. Germline assignment: CDR1 SGHNT and CDR2 YENEEA. The germline V and J ends were trimmed by 4 bases and 7 bases, with 14 bases remaining between them. The CDR3, as DNA: TGTGCCAGCAGCTGGAGGACAGCGGTGAATGAGCAGTTCTTC. This gives the protein CASSWRTAVNEQFF.

As concerns this clonotype: One end of the junction varies from germline; a read error may be responsible. This rearrangement joins TRBV6-1 to TRBJ1-5; 7 bases are shared with TRBD1. CDR3 length equals 14 residues. The germline CDR1 and CDR2 sequences are MNHNS and SASEGT. The CDR3 sequence is CASAWDSRGQPQHF. In DNA, the CDR3 is TGTGCCAGCGCCTGGGACAGTCGGGGCCAGCCCCAGCACTTT.

Remarks on this clonotype: The CDR3 does not end in the conserved phenylalanine or tryptophan, so this is likely a read error. The chain carries TRBV12-3 or TRBV12-4 and TRBJ2-7; D ambiguous. Judging by the DNA end, TRBJ2-1 fits better; the J call may be wrong. The CDR3 extends over 12 amino acids. The CDR3 nucleotides read TGTACCAGCAGTTTATATCAGTACGAGCAGTTCATC. Translating gives CTSSLYQYEQFI.

Notes on this clonotype: One end of the junction varies from germline; a read error may be responsible. This chain joins TRBV6-2 or TRBV6-3 and TRBJ1-5; TRBD1 might be the D (6 bases). Germline assignment: CDR1 MNHEY and CDR2 SVGEGT. This CDR3 has 15 residues. In DNA, the CDR3 is TGTGCCAGCGGCCCCACCGGGCAGGGGAGTCAGCTCCAGCATTTT. This codes for CASGPTGQGSQLQHF.

Concerning this clonotype: A read error may account for a junction end that differs from germline. The genes are TRBV12-3 or TRBV12-4 and TRBJ1-6, with TRBD1 identical over 8 bases. The CDR3 consists of 15 residues. This chain's CDR3 is CASSYDRGGNSPIHF. CDR3 bases: TGTGCCAGCAGTTACGACAGGGGTGGTAATTCACCCATCCATTTT.

Concerning this clonotype itself: Without the conserved terminal phenylalanine or tryptophan, this CDR3 likely stems from a read error. The CDR3 sequence: CTSRLDRDRGFLQYI. CDR3 DNA: TGTACCAGCAGATTAGACCGGGACAGGGGATTTCTGCAGTACATC. The chain carries TRBV11-2 and TRBJ2-7, with TRBD1 identical over 10 bases. Looked up from germline, CDR1 is SGHAT and CDR2 is FQNNGV. The CDR3 extends over 15 amino acids.